This is a list of T cell receptor beta chains from one sample in a study of OX40 agonist ivuxolimab in advanced cancers. Data came from immunoSEQ multiplex PCR; TCRdb stores just in-frame clones and leaves some out. The sample carries 80,000 to 100,000 clones, around 87% recorded once. Sequenced here: CD4+ or CD8+ T cells sorted from blood, sampled in a trial of the OX40 agonist ivuxolimab. These receptors were collected from an adult with an advanced solid tumor such as melanoma, head and neck, liver or kidney cancer. CDR3s include the opening cysteine and the closing phenylalanine or tryptophan. A D gene is named only where the DNA matches it firmly. Clone size appears in some rows only: once, few, many, or a class for an expanded clone.

V gene: TRBV2; clone size: .; J gene: TRBJ2-5; D gene: .; CDR3 length: 13; CDR3 protein: CASSVGPKTAQYF; CDR3 DNA: TGTGCCAGCAGTGTAGGACCGAAGACGGCCCAGTACTTC
V gene: TRBV11-3; clone size: once; J gene: TRBJ2-2; D gene: TRBD1; CDR3 length: 15; CDR3 protein: CASSLGQGNTGELFF; CDR3 DNA: TGTGCCAGCAGCCTGGGACAGGGGAACACCGGGGAGCTGTTTTTT
V gene: TRBV15; clone size: once; J gene: TRBJ1-5; D gene: .; CDR3 length: 16; CDR3 protein: CATSRDNRGGNQPQHF; CDR3 DNA: TGTGCCACCAGCAGAGATAACAGAGGGGGCAATCAGCCCCAGCATTTT
V gene: TRBV7-2; clone size: once; J gene: TRBJ2-3; D gene: .; CDR3 length: 16; CDR3 protein: CASSLVRSSQGDTQYF; CDR3 DNA: TGTGCCAGCAGCTTAGTTCGGTCTAGCCAGGGAGATACGCAGTATTTT
V gene: TRBV6-1; clone size: few; J gene: TRBJ1-1; D gene: TRBD1; CDR3 length: 15; CDR3 protein: CASSAQGGAKTEAFF; CDR3 DNA: TGTGCCAGCAGTGCCCAGGGGGGCGCGAAGACTGAAGCTTTCTTT
V gene: TRBV7-8; clone size: once; J gene: TRBJ2-7; D gene: .; CDR3 length: 11; CDR3 protein: CASSYGGEQYF; CDR3 DNA: TGTGCCAGCAGCTATGGGGGGGAGCAGTACTTC
V gene: TRBV7-6; clone size: .; J gene: TRBJ2-6; D gene: .; CDR3 length: 18; CDR3 protein: CASSQKVISQSRANVLTF; CDR3 DNA: TGTGCCAGCAGCCAAAAGGTGATCTCACAAAGTCGGGCCAACGTCCTGACTTTC
V gene: TRBV19; clone size: .; J gene: TRBJ1-4; D gene: .; CDR3 length: 17; CDR3 protein: CASSIRSGGRYNEKLFF; CDR3 DNA: TGTGCCAGTAGTATAAGATCCGGAGGACGGTATAATGAAAAACTGTTTTTT
V gene: TRBV7-8; clone size: once; J gene: TRBJ2-5; D gene: .; CDR3 length: 15; CDR3 protein: CASSSRGGTAETQYF; CDR3 DNA: TGTGCCAGCAGCTCTAGAGGGGGGACAGCAGAGACCCAGTACTTC
V gene: TRBV11-2; clone size: .; J gene: TRBJ2-7; D gene: TRBD1; CDR3 length: 13; CDR3 protein: CASSSRTGYEQYF; CDR3 DNA: TGTGCCAGCAGCTCAAGGACAGGGTACGAGCAGTACTTC
V gene: TRBV10-3; clone size: .; J gene: TRBJ2-5; D gene: TRBD2; CDR3 length: 16; CDR3 protein: CAISESTLSLREVQYF; CDR3 DNA: TGTGCCATCAGTGAGTCGACCCTCTCACTCCGGGAGGTCCAGTACTTC
V gene: TRBV11-2; clone size: .; J gene: TRBJ2-3; D gene: TRBD2; CDR3 length: 15; CDR3 protein: CASSLERGGTDTQYF; CDR3 DNA: TGTGCCAGCAGCTTAGAGCGGGGGGGCACAGATACGCAGTATTTT
V gene: TRBV4-3; clone size: .; J gene: TRBJ2-2; D gene: TRBD1; CDR3 length: 16; CDR3 protein: CASSQVGDRDTGELFF; CDR3 DNA: TGCGCCAGCAGCCAAGTAGGGGACAGGGACACCGGGGAGCTGTTTTTT
V gene: TRBV7-9; clone size: .; J gene: TRBJ1-2; D gene: .; CDR3 length: 14; CDR3 protein: CASSLAGVGNGYTF; CDR3 DNA: TGTGCCAGCAGCTTAGCAGGGGTAGGAAATGGCTACACCTTC
V gene: TRBV5-1; clone size: .; J gene: TRBJ1-2; D gene: TRBD1; CDR3 length: 17; CDR3 protein: CASSLELRSGGDYGYTF; CDR3 DNA: TGCGCCAGCAGCTTGGAGCTTCGATCAGGGGGCGACTATGGCTACACCTTC
V gene: TRBV30; clone size: few; J gene: TRBJ1-6; D gene: .; CDR3 length: 12; CDR3 protein: CALHRAGSPLHF; CDR3 DNA: TGTGCCCTACATAGGGCGGGGTCACCCCTCCACTTT
V gene: TRBV5-5; clone size: few; J gene: TRBJ1-2; D gene: .; CDR3 length: 15; CDR3 protein: CASRRAGTNNYGYTF; CDR3 DNA: TGTGCCAGCAGAAGGGCCGGGACAAACAACTATGGCTACACCTTC
V gene: TRBV11-2; clone size: .; J gene: TRBJ1-6; D gene: TRBD1; CDR3 length: 15; CDR3 protein: CASSLGQGVNSPLHF; CDR3 DNA: TGTGCCAGCAGCCTGGGACAGGGGGTTAATTCACCCCTCCACTTT
V gene: TRBV6-5; clone size: .; J gene: TRBJ1-6; D gene: TRBD1; CDR3 length: 16; CDR3 protein: CASSYSLDRGLSPLHF; CDR3 DNA: TGTGCCAGCAGTTACTCGCTGGACAGGGGGCTTTCACCCCTCCACTTT
V gene: TRBV5-1; clone size: .; J gene: TRBJ1-2; D gene: .; CDR3 length: 13; CDR3 protein: CASSLQGFDGYTF; CDR3 DNA: TGCGCCAGCAGCTTACAGGGTTTTGATGGCTACACCTTC
V gene: TRBV6-6; clone size: .; J gene: TRBJ2-7; D gene: .; CDR3 length: 15; CDR3 protein: CASSLAPDSNREQYF; CDR3 DNA: TGTGCCAGCAGTTTAGCTCCGGACAGTAATCGCGAGCAGTACTTC
V gene: TRBV6-6; clone size: .; J gene: TRBJ1-4; D gene: .; CDR3 length: 13; CDR3 protein: CASRGYANEKLFF; CDR3 DNA: TGTGCCAGCAGGGGGTATGCTAATGAAAAACTGTTTTTT
V gene: TRBV10-3; clone size: .; J gene: TRBJ1-2; D gene: .; CDR3 length: 11; CDR3 protein: CAIRGPSGYTF; CDR3 DNA: TGTGCCATCAGGGGGCCCTCTGGCTACACCTTC
V gene: TRBV19; clone size: .; J gene: TRBJ1-4; D gene: .; CDR3 length: 16; CDR3 protein: CASSAWRGATNEKLFF; CDR3 DNA: TGTGCCAGTAGTGCCTGGAGGGGCGCAACTAATGAAAAACTGTTTTTT
V gene: TRBV6-1; clone size: .; J gene: TRBJ1-5; D gene: .; CDR3 length: 16; CDR3 protein: CASSVLPPYSNQPQHF; CDR3 DNA: TGTGCCAGCAGTGTTCTTCCCCCCTATAGCAATCAGCCCCAGCATTTT
V gene: TRBV7-7; clone size: .; J gene: TRBJ2-5; D gene: TRBD2; CDR3 length: 15; CDR3 protein: CASSPAAGGHETQYF; CDR3 DNA: TGTGCTAGCAGCCCGGCAGCGGGGGGGCATGAGACCCAGTACTTC
V gene: TRBV4-1; clone size: once; J gene: TRBJ2-3; D gene: TRBD2; CDR3 length: 17; CDR3 protein: CASSQDPSGGATDTQYF; CDR3 DNA: TGCGCCAGCAGCCAAGACCCTAGCGGGGGAGCAACAGATACGCAGTATTTT
V gene: TRBV5-1; clone size: once; J gene: TRBJ2-7; D gene: TRBD1; CDR3 length: 14; CDR3 protein: CASSPGQGLNEQYF; CDR3 DNA: TGCGCCAGCAGCCCCGGACAGGGCCTCAACGAGCAGTACTTC
V gene: TRBV9; clone size: .; J gene: TRBJ2-1; D gene: .; CDR3 length: 16; CDR3 protein: CASSVLDNPYYNEQFF; CDR3 DNA: TGTGCCAGCAGCGTATTGGATAACCCCTACTACAATGAGCAGTTCTTC
V gene: TRBV18; clone size: .; J gene: TRBJ1-5; D gene: .; CDR3 length: 13; CDR3 protein: CASSLAETKPQHF; CDR3 DNA: TGTGCCAGCTCATTGGCGGAGACTAAGCCCCAGCATTTT
V gene: TRBV6-9; clone size: .; J gene: TRBJ2-7; D gene: TRBD2; CDR3 length: 16; CDR3 protein: CASSYLVGRGGHEQYF; CDR3 DNA: TGTGCCAGCAGTTATTTAGTTGGACGGGGGGGACACGAGCAGTACTTC
V gene: TRBV5-1; clone size: .; J gene: TRBJ2-3; D gene: .; CDR3 length: 13; CDR3 protein: CASIQGGSDTQYF; CDR3 DNA: TGCGCCAGCATTCAGGGTGGTTCAGATACGCAGTATTTT
V gene: TRBV19; clone size: .; J gene: TRBJ2-3; D gene: .; CDR3 length: 12; CDR3 protein: CASTPGTDTQYF; CDR3 DNA: TGTGCCAGTACCCCTGGCACAGATACGCAGTATTTT
V gene: TRBV19; clone size: .; J gene: TRBJ1-1; D gene: .; CDR3 length: 13; CDR3 protein: CASSIKVNTEAFF; CDR3 DNA: TGTGCCAGTAGTATTAAAGTGAACACTGAAGCTTTCTTT
V gene: TRBV5-1; clone size: once; J gene: TRBJ1-2; D gene: TRBD1; CDR3 length: 14; CDR3 protein: CASSLVQGENGYTF; CDR3 DNA: TGCGCCAGCAGCTTGGTCCAGGGGGAAAATGGCTACACCTTC
V gene: TRBV6-1; clone size: .; J gene: TRBJ1-3; D gene: .; CDR3 length: 15; CDR3 protein: CASSVGRNSGNTIYF; CDR3 DNA: TGTGCCAGCAGTGTAGGACGGAACTCTGGAAACACCATATATTTT
V gene: TRBV5-1; clone size: once; J gene: TRBJ2-2; D gene: .; CDR3 length: 14; CDR3 protein: CASSLAWNTGELFF; CDR3 DNA: TGCGCCAGCAGCTTGGCCTGGAACACCGGGGAGCTGTTTTTT
V gene: TRBV11-2; clone size: .; J gene: TRBJ1-5; D gene: .; CDR3 length: 13; CDR3 protein: CASSLTENQPQHF; CDR3 DNA: TGTGCCAGCAGCTTAACAGAAAATCAGCCCCAGCATTTT
V gene: TRBV7-2; clone size: once; J gene: TRBJ1-2; D gene: .; CDR3 length: 16; CDR3 protein: CASSSLRAQGNYGYTF; CDR3 DNA: TGTGCCAGCAGCTCACTCCGGGCCCAAGGGAACTATGGCTACACCTTC
V gene: TRBV10-1; clone size: .; J gene: TRBJ2-2; D gene: TRBD2; CDR3 length: 12; CDR3 protein: CASGEGPSGLFF; CDR3 DNA: TGCGCCAGCGGGGAGGGACCAAGCGGGCTGTTTTTT
V gene: TRBV5-6; clone size: .; J gene: TRBJ2-5; D gene: TRBD2; CDR3 length: 14; CDR3 protein: CASSLAGGAETQYF; CDR3 DNA: TGTGCCAGCAGCTTGGCCGGGGGGGCAGAGACCCAGTACTTC
V gene: TRBV19; clone size: .; J gene: TRBJ1-1; D gene: .; CDR3 length: 16; CDR3 protein: CASSIASGRRVTEAFF; CDR3 DNA: TGTGCCAGTAGTATCGCTTCCGGACGGCGAGTCACTGAAGCTTTCTTT
V gene: TRBV11-3; clone size: .; J gene: TRBJ2-3; D gene: .; CDR3 length: 13; CDR3 protein: CASSFGSTDTQYF; CDR3 DNA: TGTGCCAGCAGCTTCGGAAGCACAGATACGCAGTATTTT
V gene: TRBV11-2; clone size: .; J gene: TRBJ1-1; D gene: .; CDR3 length: 15; CDR3 protein: CASSYVGYADTEAFF; CDR3 DNA: TGTGCCAGCAGCTATGTAGGGTACGCGGACACTGAAGCTTTCTTT
V gene: TRBV7-9; clone size: .; J gene: TRBJ1-1; D gene: .; CDR3 length: 16; CDR3 protein: CASSPRGAGMNTEAFF; CDR3 DNA: TGTGCCAGCAGCCCCCGGGGAGCAGGGATGAACACTGAAGCTTTCTTT
V gene: TRBV11-3; clone size: .; J gene: TRBJ1-1; D gene: .; CDR3 length: 16; CDR3 protein: CASSLSRTKGNTEAFF; CDR3 DNA: TGTGCCAGCAGCTTAAGCCGGACGAAGGGGAACACTGAAGCTTTCTTT
V gene: TRBV7-9; clone size: .; J gene: TRBJ1-1; D gene: .; CDR3 length: 12; CDR3 protein: CASSFSLGGAFF; CDR3 DNA: TGTGCCAGCAGCTTTTCGTTGGGGGGGGCTTTCTTT
V gene: TRBV15; clone size: .; J gene: TRBJ1-3; D gene: .; CDR3 length: 17; CDR3 protein: CATSRDRGVGSGNTIYF; CDR3 DNA: TGTGCCACCAGCAGAGATCGGGGGGTCGGCTCTGGAAACACCATATATTTT